These 19 T cell receptor beta chains came from one sample sequenced in a study of blood T cell repertoires in COVID-19. The protocol was immunoSEQ multiplex PCR, while the TCRdb copy is restricted to in-frame clones and leaves out a portion. Here the sample spans 99,000 or so clones, around 83% being singletons. The sequenced sample was peripheral blood. These receptors all stem from an older woman in a cohort sampled during active or convalescent COVID-19.

The chain combines TRBV7-3 with TRBJ1-2; D gene unclear. V was shortened by 6 bases and J by 4 bases, with 9 bases between the two germline ends. From germline, CDR1 is SGHTA and CDR2 FQGTGA. The CDR3 contains 12 residues. The CDR3 nucleotides read TGTGCCAGCAGGGCGGTGAGCTATGGCTACACCTTC. Translation: CASRAVSYGYTF.

This chain joins TRBV19 and TRBJ1-5; 9 positions agree with TRBD1. Germline values: CDR1 LNHDA, CDR2 SQIVND (reference sequence). V shed 5 bases, J shed 5 bases, and the junction held 10 bases outside the gene matches. The CDR3 totals 16 residues. The CDR3 protein is CASSLSPGTGYQPQHF. The CDR3 DNA follows: TGTGCCAGTAGTCTTTCCCCTGGGACAGGGTATCAGCCCCAGCATTTT.

This rearrangement joins TRBV19 to TRBJ1-1, with 7 positions matching TRBD1. V shed 4 bases, J shed 6 bases, and the junction held 8 bases outside the gene matches. Germline CDR1 reads LNHDA; CDR2 reads SQIVND (reference sequence). CDR3 size: 14 residues. The CDR3 protein is CASSTAGGFSEAFF. As DNA, the CDR3 is TGTGCCAGTAGTACGGCAGGGGGATTCTCTGAAGCTTTCTTT.

This sequence joins TRBV5-1 and TRBJ1-1; D is undetermined. The germline V and J ends were trimmed by 6 bases and 4 bases, with 13 bases remaining between them. The germline V gene has CDR1 SGHRS and CDR2 YFSETQ. This CDR3 has 13 amino acids. The CDR3 DNA sequence: TGCGCCAGCAAGGAGGGCGGGCTCACTGAAGCTTTCTTT. As protein: CASKEGGLTEAFF.

The gene calls are TRBV4-1 and TRBJ2-2; D remains unclear. This CDR3 is 16 amino acids long. Germline assignment: CDR1 MGHRA and CDR2 YSYEKL. The V and J ends lost 1 base and 1 base respectively, with 10 bases between them. The CDR3 nucleotides are TGCGCCAGCAGCCAAGCTCGTACCGGGAACACCGGGGAGCTGTTTTTT. It is translated as CASSQARTGNTGELFF.

This chain uses TRBV12-3 or TRBV12-4 with TRBJ2-3, with unresolved D. V shed 1 base and J shed 14 bases, with 10 bases lying between them. This CDR3 is built from 11 residues. CDR3 nucleotides: TGTGCCAGCAGTTTAGGGCTAGGAGCGTATTTT. It codes for CASSLGLGAYF.

V and J are TRBV7-6 and TRBJ2-1; possibly TRBD2 for D (5 bases). This CDR3 comprises 11 residues. Looked up from germline, CDR1 is SGHVS and CDR2 is FNYEAQ. Trimming stripped 3 bases from V and 9 bases from J, with 6 bases between. The CDR3 sequence: CASSLRVEQFF. The CDR3 DNA sequence: TGTGCCAGCAGCTTGAGGGTTGAGCAGTTCTTC. The entire variable domain, with the rest obtained from reference TRBV7-6 and TRBJ2-1, is as follows: GAGVSQSPRYKVTKRGQDVALRCDPISGHVSLYWYRQALGQGPEFLTYFNYEAQQDKSGLPNDRFSAERPEGSISTLTIQRTEQRDSAMYRCASSLRVEQFFGPGTRLTVL.

The V gene is TRBV27, the J gene TRBJ1-2, with D maybe TRBD1 (5 bases). CDR3 length: 13 residues. Germline values: CDR1 MNHEY, CDR2 SMNVEV (reference sequence). Trimming cost V 1 base and J 6 bases, with 9 bases left between them. The CDR3 protein is CASSLWAGNGYTF. The CDR3 nucleotides are TGTGCCAGCAGTTTATGGGCAGGGAATGGCTACACCTTC.

The chain couples TRBV6-6 to TRBJ1-2; a weak D match, TRBD1 (6 bases). The CDR3 loop spans 13 amino acids. CDR1 MNHNY and CDR2 SVGAGI come from the germline V gene (reference sequence). V was trimmed by 3 bases and J by 5 bases, leaving 10 bases between them. Here the CDR3 reads CASSYRGGYGYTF. CDR3 sequence (DNA): TGTGCCAGCAGTTATAGGGGGGGATATGGCTACACCTTC.

The J gene is TRBJ2-2, the V gene TRBV7-3; perhaps TRBD2 as D (6 bases). Germline V gene data show CDR1 as SGHTA and CDR2 as FQGTGA. V lost 5 bases, J lost 1 base, and 14 bases lay in between. The CDR3 runs to 16 residues. The CDR3, as DNA: TGTGCCAGCAGCCCACCGGGGCGGGAGAACACCGGGGAGCTGTTTTTT. This encodes CASSPPGRENTGELFF. Filled out from reference TRBV7-3 and TRBJ2-2, the complete variable domain reads GAGVSQTPSNKVTEKGKYVELRCDPISGHTALYWYRQSLGQGPEFLIYFQGTGAADDSGLPNDRFFAVRPEGSVSTLKIQRTERGDSAVYLCASSPPGRENTGELFFGEGSRLTVL.

The chain has TRBV5-1 and TRBJ2-3, with TRBD1 identical over 10 bases. The length of the CDR3 is 16 residues. V lost 1 base, J lost 2 bases, and 4 bases stayed unmatched. Germline V gene lookup returns CDR1 SGHRS and CDR2 YFSETQ. This CDR3 is CASSLPGTGATDTQYF. CDR3 nucleotides: TGCGCCAGCAGCTTGCCCGGGACAGGGGCCACAGATACGCAGTATTTT.

V usage is TRBV7-6 and J usage is TRBJ2-2; 9 bases line up with TRBD2. Germline CDR1 reads SGHVS; CDR2 reads FNYEAQ. Trimming cost V 4 bases and J 6 bases; bases outside gene matches: 12. The CDR3 has 17 residues. Written as DNA, the CDR3 is TGTGCCAGCAGCTCACCAGTTGCGGGGGGGCTACCCGGGGAGCTGTTTTTT. It specifies CASSSPVAGGLPGELFF. Full variable domain (rest looked up from reference TRBV7-6 and TRBJ2-2): GAGVSQSPRYKVTKRGQDVALRCDPISGHVSLYWYRQALGQGPEFLTYFNYEAQQDKSGLPNDRFSAERPEGSISTLTIQRTEQRDSAMYRCASSSPVAGGLPGELFFGEGSRLTVL.

The CDR3 loop reads CASSYDQVYYEQYF. As DNA, the CDR3 is TGTGCCAGCAGTTACGACCAGGTATACTACGAGCAGTACTTC. The chain uses TRBV6-5 and TRBJ2-7; D gene unclear. The V gene lost 2 bases and the J gene lost 3 bases, with 11 bases spanning the gap. Germline values: CDR1 MNHEY, CDR2 SVGAGI. The CDR3 is made up of 14 amino acids.

The chain links TRBV9 to TRBJ1-1, with 7 bases identical to TRBD1. CDR1 and CDR2 (germline): SGDLS, YYNGEE. The V segment lost 0 bases and the J segment 8 bases; nucleotides outside the gene matches: 10. This CDR3 region has 15 residues. CDR3 sequence reads: CASSVGWDSLSEAFF. The CDR3 nucleotides are TGTGCCAGCAGCGTAGGGTGGGACAGCCTGTCCGAAGCTTTCTTT.

This clone has only one observation. The chain employs TRBV3-1 (or the pseudogene TRBV3-2) and TRBJ2-7; D is possibly TRBD1 (6 bases). Germline lookup yields CDR1 LGHDT and CDR2 YNNKEL (reference sequence). Trimming pared 5 bases from V and 5 bases from J, leaving 16 bases between. CDR3 size: 14 residues. The CDR3 loop reads CASSEVAGVDEQYF. The CDR3 nucleotides read TGTGCCAGCAGCGAGGTGGCAGGGGTGGACGAGCAGTACTTC.

The CDR3, as DNA: TGTGCCTGGAACAGGGGGGCGGGGTTGGGCACTGAAGCTTTCTTT. Residues: CAWNRGAGLGTEAFF. The J gene is TRBJ1-1, the V gene TRBV30; 8 bases map to TRBD1. J lost 4 bases, V lost 4 bases, and 11 bases had no gene match. The CDR3 spans 15 residues. The germline V gene has CDR1 GTSNPN and CDR2 SVGIG (reference sequence). The whole variable domain, filled in from reference TRBV30 and TRBJ1-1, reads SQTIHQWPATLVQPVGSPLSLECTVEGTSNPNLYWYRQAAGRGLQLLFYSVGIGQISSEVPQNLSASRPQDRQFILSSKKLLLSDSGFYLCAWNRGAGLGTEAFFGQGTRLTVV.

The table lists this clone with a count of one. The CDR3 here is CASSAVDNYGYTF. The CDR3 DNA reads TGTGCCAGCAGTGCGGTCGATAACTATGGCTACACCTTC. This chain links TRBV2 with TRBJ1-2, with no clear D. The V gene lost 4 bases and the J gene lost 1 base, with 7 bases spanning the gap. The CDR3 has 13 residues. Germline-derived CDR1 and CDR2 are SNHLY and FYNNEI. Complete variable domain (other parts from reference TRBV2 and TRBJ1-2): EPEVTQTPSHQVTQMGQEVILRCVPISNHLYFYWYRQILGQKVEFLVSFYNNEISEKSEIFDDQFSVERPDGSNFTLKIRSTKLEDSAMYFCASSAVDNYGYTFGSGTRLTVV.

This clone was detected only once. The V call is TRBV20-1, the J call TRBJ1-1; the match to TRBD1 covers 10 bases. Germline CDR1 DFQATT, CDR2 SNEGSKA (reference sequence). CDR3 size: 13 residues. J lost 3 bases, V lost 5 bases, and 3 bases had no gene match. In DNA form, the CDR3 reads TGCAGTGCTGGTGGACAGGGGGACACTGAAGCTTTCTTT. This codes for CSAGGQGDTEAFF.

This chain links TRBV2 with TRBJ2-1; 9 positions agree with TRBD1. CDR3 length: 17 amino acids. With 7 bases clipped from V and 4 bases from J, the junction kept 14 bases outside the gene matches. Germline loops: CDR1 SNHLY, CDR2 FYNNEI. CDR3 sequence: CASKERGQGTDYNEQFF. The CDR3 DNA reads as TGTGCCAGCAAAGAACGGGGACAGGGAACCGATTACAATGAGCAGTTCTTC.